The sequence of this TCR beta chain was determined in a study of blood T cell repertoires in COVID-19. Overall study context: The cDNA or gDNA used as material had been derived from T cells, B-cell-depleted T cells, or PBMCs.

The repertoire was sequenced with immunoSEQ multiplex PCR; TCRdb's copy has only in-frame clones and lacks some. Among some 490,000 clones listed, about 88% were seen once. Assignments of participants to cohorts depended upon their own reported clinical history. Germline CDR1 reads SGHDN; CDR2 reads FVKESK. This CDR3 region has 16 residues. V was trimmed by 0 bases and J by 4 bases, leaving 12 bases between them. The chain has TRBV14 and TRBJ1-4; no clear D gene. The sequence derives from a woman in her fifties or sixties who had recovered from COVID-19. Sequencing was performed on PBMCs or T cells enriched from blood (not recorded which). The CDR3 protein is CASSQDMGEINEKLFF. CDR3 in DNA: TGTGCCAGCAGCCAAGATATGGGAGAGATTAATGAAAAACTGTTTTTT.